The 2 T cell receptor beta chains below were found in one sample sequenced in a study of T cell responses to AZD1222 COVID-19 vaccine. The data were produced by immunoSEQ multiplex PCR, yet TCRdb's version contains in-frame clones alone and is incomplete. The sample includes 100,000 to 120,000 clones, about 81% of them seen just once. Sequencing was performed on peripheral blood, taken on day 0 of AZD1222 vaccination. The source is an adult in good health.

CDR3 sequence reads: CASSYLAANYGYTF. Here the CDR3 DNA reads TGTGCCAGCAGTTACCTCGCAGCTAACTATGGCTACACCTTC. The chain uses TRBV6-5 and TRBJ1-2, with D uncertain. CDR1 and CDR2 (germline): MNHEY, SVGAGI. V lost 2 bases and J lost 0, with 7 bases in between. This CDR3 has 14 residues.

The rearrangement links TRBV30 to TRBJ1-1; maybe TRBD1 (5 bases). Trimming stripped 0 bases from V and 1 base from J, with 12 bases between. This CDR3 has 15 residues. Germline CDR1 GTSNPN, CDR2 SVGIG (reference sequence). The CDR3 is CAWSVRGRTNTEAFF. As DNA, the CDR3 is TGTGCCTGGAGTGTACGGGGCAGGACGAACACTGAAGCTTTCTTT.